The present T cell receptor beta chain was sequenced within a study of cytomegalovirus exposure and HLA in healthy donors (dated by TCRdb to about 2017). Background on the whole study: In an earlier analysis of 587 of the donors, less than 350 Gb of sequence data and 100 million or so unique TCR beta sequences from about 190 million T cells were reported. An early release that covered fewer than 800 HLA-typed donors contained approximately 290 gigabases of sequencing data and some 87 million unique TCR sequences. Of the approximately 400 genotyped donors, over 80% were placed in the genetic ancestry cluster associated with self-reported Caucasian donors. The study aimed to test whether cataloging public T cell receptors could reveal signatures of past pathogen exposure. The study profiled the T cell repertoires of around 700 subjects by immunosequencing and related them to cytomegalovirus serostatus. Besides the first cohort of around 670 subjects, a separate validation cohort made up of 120 different subjects was used. The study combined high-throughput TCR immunosequencing, statistical association of individual TCRs with disease status, and machine learning to predict cytomegalovirus infection status. A later analysis re-examined previously published TCR beta repertoires from about 700 donors and added high-resolution HLA genotyping to investigate patterns of TCR occurrence. Rather than drawing on any new phenotypic data, the later analysis identified candidate immune exposures from TCR beta sequences and the way those sequences occurred across donors. An earlier analysis of around 580 of the donors used high-throughput TCR beta sequencing to judge whether each TCR beta V gene segment behaved as functional or pseudogenic. Donor age, sex, ethnicity and CMV serostatus were compiled alongside the repertoire data. Genome-wide SNP genotypes for about three fifths of the 666 donors were used in a later genetic analysis, which treated that subset as a discovery cohort. All discovery cohort repertoires had been generated using a single sequencing platform. Class I and class II HLA loci were covered by the typing at four-digit resolution. The number of typed donors differed by locus: roughly 629-640 for A, B, C, DRB1 and DQB1; 522 for DQA1; approximately 600 for DPA1; and roughly 470 for DPB1. A handful of DR-DQ haplotypes were handled as single units for association and clustering because linkage in the cohort was strong. Across roughly 420 genotyped donors of the cohort, an average of roughly 230,000 unique TCR beta nucleotide sequences per donor were sequenced, and around 20% of those sequences were non-productive.

Germline trimming amounts to 4 bases on V and 7 bases on J, with 12 as the count of junction bases outside the gene matches. CDR1 MNHNS and CDR2 SASEGT are derived from the germline V gene. Measured from the cysteine to the phenylalanine, the CDR3 is 15 residues long. Kept here is only the CDR3 DNA, which spans 45 bases and is read in frame from base 1. General study outcomes and caveats: Some IMGT-functional V segments, including TRBV6-2 and TRBV6-3, could not be distinguished by the 87-base-pair reads and were therefore excluded. An earlier analysis of approximately 600 of the donors showed that most TCR beta V segments appeared in productive rearrangements either about 90% or about 30% of the time, which broadly matched IMGT annotations. A total of about 150 TCR beta chains were listed by the study as associated with cytomegalovirus. A further reported finding was that TCR beta sequences accurately predicted the HLA-A and HLA-B alleles for most subjects in the first cohort. In both the original and validation cohorts, the classifier was reported to diagnose cytomegalovirus status with high specificity and sensitivity. According to a later analysis, parvovirus B19, influenza, CMV and Epstein-Barr virus appeared linked to several top co-occurrence clusters. According to a later analysis, most CMV-associated TCR beta chains appeared to be HLA-restricted, and the HLA associations seemed to be driven largely by CMV exposure. A later genetic analysis reported fewer N-insertions in productive TCRs among donors in an Asian-associated ancestry cluster than the roughly 650-donor mean. According to a later analysis, TCR association rates differed among HLA loci, with DRB1 alleles showing the most associated TCRs and HLA-C alleles showing the fewest. In a later analysis, HLA-associated TCR beta chains were found to be more clonally expanded and to have lower generation probabilities than equally common non-associated chains. Because counts were too low, 15 or so rarely observed V segments, including chromosome 9 orphons, were excluded from the earlier analysis of several hundred of the donors. Correlated functional status among segregating V segments might reflect linkage disequilibrium, but an unknown experimental factor could not be ruled out. A group of highly shared sequence variants was considered likely to be a technical artifact of the sequencing pipeline. V-gene and J-gene trimming of TCR beta chains was associated with a missense DCLRE1C variant in a later genetic analysis, and the association was replicated in an independent cohort. In vitro tests confirmed that three of the cytomegalovirus-associated TCR beta chains recognize cytomegalovirus antigens. The cohort was sequenced for TCR beta chains only, and without alpha or paired-chain data the features that could be detected were limited. According to the authors, the approach could potentially be generalized to other disease states and immunological phenotypes. Specific HLA alleles were associated with roughly 17,000 TCR beta sequences at a false discovery rate of 0.05 in a later analysis. HLA typing was unavailable for some donors at each locus, so association tests used only the typed subset. When HLA alleles, especially DR and DQ, strongly co-occurred, attributing TCR associations to individual alleles was difficult. The only immune exposure information available for the cohort was CMV serostatus. Roughly uniform sequencing depth across donors was assumed in presence/absence analyses, although this assumption may not hold. Across donors, most TCR sequences were observed very rarely, whereas some public TCRs were present in many individuals.

Libraries came from the immunoSEQ multiplex PCR assay. A mixture of 60 forward primers for TCR Vbeta segments and 13 reverse primers for TCR Jbeta segments was used in the multiplex PCR. Amplification of the CDR3 region of rearranged TCR beta genes was performed with a multiplex PCR assay on genomic DNA. The amplified TCR beta libraries were sequenced on the Illumina HiSeq System as 87-base-pair reads. Processing in the source paper ran as follows. A later analysis counted approximately 76 million unique TCR beta chains across the 550 to 750 repertoires, and around 9.9 million of these chains were shared by at least two donors. Raw reads were error-corrected and collapsed into unique sequences by a nearest-neighbor algorithm in which closely related sequences were merged to remove PCR and sequencing errors. V, D and J gene segments were assigned by aligning CDR3 sequences to IMGT reference sequences. Each retained sequence needed at least a six-nucleotide match to both a V gene segment and a J gene segment. Rearrangements were classified as productive when the CDR3 lacked stop codons and remained in frame with V and J, and all other rearrangements were classified as non-productive. CDR3 was defined according to IMGT convention as the region running from the second conserved V-encoded cysteine to the conserved J-encoded phenylalanine. In an earlier analysis of 550 to 650 of the donors, sequences lacking an unambiguous match to a single V gene segment were excluded. In an earlier analysis of 587 of the donors, V segments were called functional above 56.7% productive rearrangements and were called segregating when the between-donor standard deviation exceeded 5%. A statistical classification framework was developed to diagnose cytomegalovirus status using the catalog of TCR beta chain sequences. A later analysis assigned V and J genes by comparing TCR nucleotide sequences with IMGT/GENE-DB human TR gene sequences. A later analysis assigned CDR3 sequences and most-parsimonious VDJ recombination scenarios with the TCRdist pipeline. A later analysis defined each TCR beta chain by its CDR3 amino acid sequence plus V-gene family, and excluded reads lacking a unique V-gene family. To address suspected cross-contamination and a sequencing artifact, a later analysis removed approximately 600 highly shared, low-generation-probability nucleotide sequences. In a later analysis, a clonal expansion index for each public chain was calculated from normalized within-repertoire ranks of inferred template counts. A later analysis computed generation probabilities with a VDJ recombination model fitted to out-of-frame rearrangements, and checked the results against IGoR. In a later analysis, TCR-TCR, TCR-HLA and TCR-CMV co-occurrence was scored with hypergeometric tests, and a repertoire-size bias correction was applied to TCR pairs. A later analysis estimated false discovery rates by permuting HLA or CMV assignments 20 times. In a later analysis, co-occurring TCRs were grouped with DBSCAN, and TCRdist sequence similarity was added when clustering was performed within HLA-allele-positive subsets. For co-occurrence clustering, repertoires with fewer than 30,000 or more than 120,000 public chains were excluded, along with about five repertoires with anomalous nucleotide sharing. The clones in this table, taken by TCRdb from immuneACCESS, are in-frame only. Not every clone is retained; where verified, under half of the shortfall comes from an unresolved V gene, and the cause of the rest is unknown. V, J and clone size are taken as reported in that table, and D and trimming were inferred from the DNA itself. In this sample the table shows some 150,000 clones, around three fifths of which occur a single time. Around 2.9% of the sample comes from the top ten.

This clone came up a few times. Its antigen target is currently unknown. Per-nucleotide qualities are absent, and no much larger clonotype sits a single base away. The cohort was made up of approximately 670 healthy bone marrow donors. At the time of sampling, all cohort members were nominally healthy, though unrecorded immune exposures were likely present. The donor was CMV seropositive and belonged to the group of some 290 seropositive cohort members. Every donor gave a peripheral blood sample, and the peripheral blood mononuclear cells from that sample were used for TCR beta sequencing. Genomic DNA extraction from the blood cell samples was performed with the Qiagen DNeasy Blood Extraction Kit.

Source material: PBMCs. This TCR was recovered from a woman in her thirties in good health and CMV-seropositive. The receptor chain draws on TRBV6-1 and TRBJ1-2, with 7 central nucleotides matching TRBD1. The bases read TGTGCCAGCAGTGCAAGGACAGGTTTGGGGGGTGGCTACACCTTC. This is translated as CASSARTGLGGGYTF.